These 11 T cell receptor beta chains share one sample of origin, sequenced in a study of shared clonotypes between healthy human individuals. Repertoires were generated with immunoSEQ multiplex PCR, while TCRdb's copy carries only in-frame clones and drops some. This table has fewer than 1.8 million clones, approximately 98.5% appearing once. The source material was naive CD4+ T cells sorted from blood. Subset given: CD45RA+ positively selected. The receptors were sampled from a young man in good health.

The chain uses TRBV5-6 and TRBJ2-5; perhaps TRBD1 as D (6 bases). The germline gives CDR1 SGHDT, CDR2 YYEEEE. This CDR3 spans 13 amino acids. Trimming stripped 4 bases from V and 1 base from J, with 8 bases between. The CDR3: CASSPRGQETQYF. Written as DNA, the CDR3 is TGTGCCAGCAGCCCCAGGGGCCAAGAGACCCAGTACTTC.

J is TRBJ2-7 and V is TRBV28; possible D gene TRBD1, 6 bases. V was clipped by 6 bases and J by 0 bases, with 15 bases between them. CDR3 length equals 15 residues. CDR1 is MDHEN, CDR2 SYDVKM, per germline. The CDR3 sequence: CASSSGAILSYEQYF. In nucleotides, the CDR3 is TGTGCCAGCAGCTCAGGGGCCATCCTCTCCTACGAGCAGTACTTC. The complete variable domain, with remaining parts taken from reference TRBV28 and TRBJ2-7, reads DVKVTQSSRYLVKRTGEKVFLECVQDMDHENMFWYRQDPGLGLRLIYFSYDVKMKEKGDIPEGYSVSREKKERFSLILESASTNQTSMYLCASSSGAILSYEQYFGPGTRLTVT.

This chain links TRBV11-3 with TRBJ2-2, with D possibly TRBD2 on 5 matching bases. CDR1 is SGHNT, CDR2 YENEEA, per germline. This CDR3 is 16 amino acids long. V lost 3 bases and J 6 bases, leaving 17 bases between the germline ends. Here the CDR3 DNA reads TGTGCCAGCAGCTTGAGTGGTGGGAGCCATGCCGGGGAGCTGTTTTTT. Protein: CASSLSGGSHAGELFF.

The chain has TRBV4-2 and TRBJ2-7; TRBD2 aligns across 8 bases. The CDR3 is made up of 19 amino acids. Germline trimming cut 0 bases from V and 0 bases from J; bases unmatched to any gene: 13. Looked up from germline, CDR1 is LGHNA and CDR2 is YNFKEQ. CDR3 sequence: CASSQDLRTSFGSSYEQYF. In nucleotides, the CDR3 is TGTGCCAGCAGCCAAGATCTAAGGACTAGCTTTGGGAGCTCCTACGAGCAGTACTTC.

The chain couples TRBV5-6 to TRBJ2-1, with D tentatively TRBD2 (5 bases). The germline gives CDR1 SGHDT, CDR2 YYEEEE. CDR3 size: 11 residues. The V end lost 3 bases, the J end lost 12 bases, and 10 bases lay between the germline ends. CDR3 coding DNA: TGTGCCAGCAGCTCCGGACTTGTGCAGTTCTTC. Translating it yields CASSSGLVQFF.

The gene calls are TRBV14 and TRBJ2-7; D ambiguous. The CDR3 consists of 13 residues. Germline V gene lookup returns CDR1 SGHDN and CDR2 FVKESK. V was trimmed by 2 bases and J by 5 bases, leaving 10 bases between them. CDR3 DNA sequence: TGTGCCAGCAGCCAACAGCCCTCAGACGAGCAGTACTTC. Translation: CASSQQPSDEQYF.

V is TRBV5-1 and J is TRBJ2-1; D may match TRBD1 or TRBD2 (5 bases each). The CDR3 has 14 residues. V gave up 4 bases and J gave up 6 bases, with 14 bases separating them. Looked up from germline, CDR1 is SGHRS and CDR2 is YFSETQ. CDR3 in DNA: TGCGCCAGCAGCCACGGGGCCCCACCCAATGAGCAGTTCTTC. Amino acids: CASSHGAPPNEQFF.

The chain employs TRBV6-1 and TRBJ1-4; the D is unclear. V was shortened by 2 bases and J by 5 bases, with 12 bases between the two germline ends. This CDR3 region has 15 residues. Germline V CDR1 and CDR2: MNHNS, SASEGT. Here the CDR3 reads CASSEIVGRNEKLFF. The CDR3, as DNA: TGTGCCAGCAGTGAAATTGTGGGAAGGAATGAAAAACTGTTTTTT.

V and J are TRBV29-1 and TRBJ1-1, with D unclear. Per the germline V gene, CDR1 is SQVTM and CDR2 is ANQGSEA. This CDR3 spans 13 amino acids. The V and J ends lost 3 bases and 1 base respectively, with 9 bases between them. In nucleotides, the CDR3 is TGCAGCGTTGAGAGGGTGGGGAACACTGAAGCTTTCTTT. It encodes CSVERVGNTEAFF.

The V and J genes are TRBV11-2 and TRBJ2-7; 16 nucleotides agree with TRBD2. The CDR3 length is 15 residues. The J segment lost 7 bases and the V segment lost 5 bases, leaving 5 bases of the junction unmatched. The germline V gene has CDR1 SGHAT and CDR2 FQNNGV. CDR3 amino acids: CASSMGGLAGGEQYF. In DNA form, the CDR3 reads TGTGCCAGCAGCATGGGGGGACTAGCGGGAGGGGAGCAGTACTTC.

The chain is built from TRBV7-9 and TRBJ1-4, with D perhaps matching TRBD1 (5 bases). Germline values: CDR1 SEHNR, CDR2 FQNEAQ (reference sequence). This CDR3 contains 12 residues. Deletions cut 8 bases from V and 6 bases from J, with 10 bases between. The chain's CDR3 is CASGGWDEKLFF. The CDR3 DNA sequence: TGTGCCAGCGGGGGTTGGGATGAAAAACTGTTTTTT.